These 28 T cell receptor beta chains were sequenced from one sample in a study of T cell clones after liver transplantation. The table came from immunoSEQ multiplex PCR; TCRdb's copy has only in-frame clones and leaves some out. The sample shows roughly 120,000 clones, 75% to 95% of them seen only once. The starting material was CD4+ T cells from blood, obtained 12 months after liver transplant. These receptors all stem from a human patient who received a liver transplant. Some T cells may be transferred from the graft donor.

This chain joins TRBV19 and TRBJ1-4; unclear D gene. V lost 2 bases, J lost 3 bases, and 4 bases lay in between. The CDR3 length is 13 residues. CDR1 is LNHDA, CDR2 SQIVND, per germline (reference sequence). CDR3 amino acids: CASSILSNEKLFF. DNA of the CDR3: TGTGCCAGTAGTATATTGTCTAATGAAAAACTGTTTTTT. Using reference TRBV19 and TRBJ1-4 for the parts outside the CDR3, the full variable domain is DGGITQSPKYLFRKEGQNVTLSCEQNLNHDAMYWYRQDPGQGLRLIYYSQIVNDFQKGDIAEGYSVSREKKESFPLTVTSAQKNPTAFYLCASSILSNEKLFFGSGTQLSVL.

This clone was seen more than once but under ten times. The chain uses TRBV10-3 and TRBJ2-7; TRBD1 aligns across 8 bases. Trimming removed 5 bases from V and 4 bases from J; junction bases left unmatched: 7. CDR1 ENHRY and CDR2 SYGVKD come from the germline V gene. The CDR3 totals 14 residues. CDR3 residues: CAISSDRVTYEQYF. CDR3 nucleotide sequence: TGTGCCATCAGTTCGGACAGGGTAACGTACGAGCAGTACTTC.

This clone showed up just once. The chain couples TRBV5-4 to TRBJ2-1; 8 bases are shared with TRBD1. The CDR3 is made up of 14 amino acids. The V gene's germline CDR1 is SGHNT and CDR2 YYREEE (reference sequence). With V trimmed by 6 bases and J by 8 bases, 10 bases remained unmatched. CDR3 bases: TGTGCCAGCACCGGGACAGGAAATCCCTATGAGCAGTTCTTC. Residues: CASTGTGNPYEQFF.

The CDR3 DNA reads TGTGCCAGCAGTAACAGGTACCAAGAGACCCAGTACTTC. Its protein is CASSNRYQETQYF. The V gene is TRBV27, the J gene TRBJ2-5, with D perhaps matching TRBD1 (5 bases). There are 13 residues in the CDR3. The ends were cut back, 5 bases at V and 0 bases at J, with 7 bases in the middle. Per germline, CDR1 MNHEY and CDR2 SMNVEV (reference sequence).

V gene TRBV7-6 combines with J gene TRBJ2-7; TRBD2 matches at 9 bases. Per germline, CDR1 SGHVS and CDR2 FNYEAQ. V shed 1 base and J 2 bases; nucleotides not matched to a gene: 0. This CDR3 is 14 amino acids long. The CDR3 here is CASSLGGRAYEQYF. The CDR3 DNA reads TGTGCCAGCAGCTTAGGCGGGAGGGCCTACGAGCAGTACTTC.

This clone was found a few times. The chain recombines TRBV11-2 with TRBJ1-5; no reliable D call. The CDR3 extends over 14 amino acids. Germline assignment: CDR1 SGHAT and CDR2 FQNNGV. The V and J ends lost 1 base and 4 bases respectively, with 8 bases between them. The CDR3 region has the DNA TGTGCCAGCAGCTTAGGAGGGAGTAATCAGCCCCAGCATTTT. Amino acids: CASSLGGSNQPQHF.

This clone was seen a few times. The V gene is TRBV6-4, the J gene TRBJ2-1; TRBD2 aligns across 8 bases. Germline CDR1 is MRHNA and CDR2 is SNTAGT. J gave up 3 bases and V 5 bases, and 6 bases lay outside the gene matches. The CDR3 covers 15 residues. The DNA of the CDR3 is TGTGCCAGCAGTCCAGCGGGAGTAGACTACAATGAGCAGTTCTTC. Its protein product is CASSPAGVDYNEQFF.

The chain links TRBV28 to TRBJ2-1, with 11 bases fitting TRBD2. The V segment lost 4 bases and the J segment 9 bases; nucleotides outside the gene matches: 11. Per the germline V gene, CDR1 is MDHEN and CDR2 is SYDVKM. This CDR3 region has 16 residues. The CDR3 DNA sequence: TGTGCCAGCAGTTCTATCCAGACTAGCGGGACCGGTGAGCAGTTCTTC. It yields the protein CASSSIQTSGTGEQFF.

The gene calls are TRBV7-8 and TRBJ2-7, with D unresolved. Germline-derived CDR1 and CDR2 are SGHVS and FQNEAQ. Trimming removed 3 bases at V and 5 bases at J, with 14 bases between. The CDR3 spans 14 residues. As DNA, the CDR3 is TGTGCCAGCAGCTTCGCAGAAACAGACAACGAGCAGTACTTC. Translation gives CASSFAETDNEQYF.

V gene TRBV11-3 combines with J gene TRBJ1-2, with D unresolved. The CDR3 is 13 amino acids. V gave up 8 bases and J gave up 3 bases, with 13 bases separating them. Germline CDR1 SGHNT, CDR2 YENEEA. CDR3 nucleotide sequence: TGTGCCAGCGCATCTGTTTTGGACTATGGCTACACCTTC. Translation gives CASASVLDYGYTF.

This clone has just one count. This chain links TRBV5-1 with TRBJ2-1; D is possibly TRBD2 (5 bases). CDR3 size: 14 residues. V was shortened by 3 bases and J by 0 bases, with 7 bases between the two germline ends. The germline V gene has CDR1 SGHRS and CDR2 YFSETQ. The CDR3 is CASSSRDSYNEQFF. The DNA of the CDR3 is TGCGCCAGCAGCTCGAGGGACTCCTACAATGAGCAGTTCTTC.

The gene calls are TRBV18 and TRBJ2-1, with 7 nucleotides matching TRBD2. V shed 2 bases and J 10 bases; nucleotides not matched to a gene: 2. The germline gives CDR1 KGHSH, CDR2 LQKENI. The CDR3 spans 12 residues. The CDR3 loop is CASSPGREEQFF. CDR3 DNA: TGTGCCAGCTCACCAGGGCGGGAGGAGCAGTTCTTC.

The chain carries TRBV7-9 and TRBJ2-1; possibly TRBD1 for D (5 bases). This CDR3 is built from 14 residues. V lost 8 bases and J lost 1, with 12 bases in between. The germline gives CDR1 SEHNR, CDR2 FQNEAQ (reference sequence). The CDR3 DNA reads TGTGCCAGCTGGCAGGGTTCATCCTACAATGAGCAGTTCTTC. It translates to CASWQGSSYNEQFF.

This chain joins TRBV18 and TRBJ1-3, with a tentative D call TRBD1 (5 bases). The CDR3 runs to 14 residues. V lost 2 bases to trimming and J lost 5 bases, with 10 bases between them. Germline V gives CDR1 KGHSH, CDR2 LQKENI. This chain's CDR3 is CASSPSGGRNTIYF. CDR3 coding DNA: TGTGCCAGCTCACCATCCGGGGGGAGAAACACCATATATTTT.

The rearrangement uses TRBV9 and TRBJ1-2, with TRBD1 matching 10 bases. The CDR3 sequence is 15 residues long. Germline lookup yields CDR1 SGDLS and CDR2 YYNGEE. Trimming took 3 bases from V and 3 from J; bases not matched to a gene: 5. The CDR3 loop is CASSAAGTGDYGYTF. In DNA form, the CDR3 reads TGTGCCAGCAGCGCAGCCGGGACAGGGGACTATGGCTACACCTTC.

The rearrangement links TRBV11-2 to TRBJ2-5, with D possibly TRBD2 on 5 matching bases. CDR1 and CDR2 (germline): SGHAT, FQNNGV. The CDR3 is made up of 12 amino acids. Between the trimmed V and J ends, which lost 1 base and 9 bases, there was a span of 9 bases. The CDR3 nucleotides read TGTGCCAGCAGCTTAGTTGACGGGGCCCAGTACTTC. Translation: CASSLVDGAQYF.

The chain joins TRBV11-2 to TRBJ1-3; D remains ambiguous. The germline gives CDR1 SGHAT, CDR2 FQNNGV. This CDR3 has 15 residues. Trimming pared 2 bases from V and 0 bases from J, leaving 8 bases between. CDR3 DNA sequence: TGTGCCAGCAGCTTACCCGGCAGCTCTGGAAACACCATATATTTT. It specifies CASSLPGSSGNTIYF.

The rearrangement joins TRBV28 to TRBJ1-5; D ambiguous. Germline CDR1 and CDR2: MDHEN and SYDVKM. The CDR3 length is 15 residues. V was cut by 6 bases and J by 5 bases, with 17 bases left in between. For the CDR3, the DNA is TGTGCCAGCAGCCTGACGGGCCCACCTTATCAGCCCCAGCATTTT. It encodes CASSLTGPPYQPQHF.

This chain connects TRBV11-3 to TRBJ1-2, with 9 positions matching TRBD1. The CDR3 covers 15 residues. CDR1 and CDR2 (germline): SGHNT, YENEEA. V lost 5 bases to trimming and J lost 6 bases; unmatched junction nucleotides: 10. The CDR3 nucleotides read TGTGCCAGCAGCCACCGAACAGGGGGCTTGGATGGCTACACCTTC. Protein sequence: CASSHRTGGLDGYTF.

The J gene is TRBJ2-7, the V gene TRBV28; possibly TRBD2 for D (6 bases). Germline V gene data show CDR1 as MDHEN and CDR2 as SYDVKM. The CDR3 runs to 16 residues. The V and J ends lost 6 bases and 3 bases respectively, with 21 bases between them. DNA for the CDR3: TGTGCCAGCAGGGGGGGTTGGTCCCGCCCGGGCTACGAGCAGTACTTC. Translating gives CASRGGWSRPGYEQYF.

Written as DNA, the CDR3 is TGTGCCAGCAGTTTCCCCCTCACTCTAGCGGGAGCTTACAATGAGCAGTTCTTC. It translates to CASSFPLTLAGAYNEQFF. The rearrangement joins TRBV28 to TRBJ2-1; 10 bases agree with TRBD2. Germline V CDR1 and CDR2: MDHEN, SYDVKM. The V and J ends lost 3 bases and 4 bases, in that order; junction bases with no gene match: 12. The CDR3 consists of 18 residues.

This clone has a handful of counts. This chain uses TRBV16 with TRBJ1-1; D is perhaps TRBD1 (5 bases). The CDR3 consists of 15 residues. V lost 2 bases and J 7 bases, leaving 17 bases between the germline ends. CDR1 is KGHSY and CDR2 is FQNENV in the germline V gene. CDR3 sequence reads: CASSQEKSGQSEAFF. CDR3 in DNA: TGTGCCAGCAGCCAAGAGAAGTCGGGGCAGAGTGAAGCTTTCTTT.

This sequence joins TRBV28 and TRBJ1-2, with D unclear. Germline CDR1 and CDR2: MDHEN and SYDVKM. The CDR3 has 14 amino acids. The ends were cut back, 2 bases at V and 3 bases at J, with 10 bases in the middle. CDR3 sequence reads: CASSLVSWYYGYTF. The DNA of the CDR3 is TGTGCCAGCAGTTTAGTATCCTGGTACTATGGCTACACCTTC.

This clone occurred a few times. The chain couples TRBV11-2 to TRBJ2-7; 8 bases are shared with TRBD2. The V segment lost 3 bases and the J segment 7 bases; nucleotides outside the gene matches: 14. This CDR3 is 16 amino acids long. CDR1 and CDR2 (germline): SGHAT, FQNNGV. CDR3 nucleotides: TGTGCCAGCAGCTTTATCAGTAGCGGGGCTGCGGGGGAGCAGTACTTC. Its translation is CASSFISSGAAGEQYF.

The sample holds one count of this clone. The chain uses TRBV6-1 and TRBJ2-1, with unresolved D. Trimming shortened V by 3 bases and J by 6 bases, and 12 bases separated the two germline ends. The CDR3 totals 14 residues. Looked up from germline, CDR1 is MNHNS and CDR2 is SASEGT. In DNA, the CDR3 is TGTGCCAGCAGTGATGGGATATTGGGCAATGAGCAGTTCTTC. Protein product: CASSDGILGNEQFF.

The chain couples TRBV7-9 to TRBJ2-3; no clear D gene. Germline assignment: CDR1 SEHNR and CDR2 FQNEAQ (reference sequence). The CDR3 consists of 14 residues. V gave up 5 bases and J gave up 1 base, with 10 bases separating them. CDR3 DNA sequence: TGTGCCAGCAGCCCCCAGACTGGCACAGATACGCAGTATTTT. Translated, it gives CASSPQTGTDTQYF.

CDR3 region: CASSLRVGEQFF. DNA for the CDR3: TGTGCCAGCAGTTTACGGGTGGGGGAGCAGTTCTTC. The V call is TRBV28, the J call TRBJ2-1; D unresolved. This CDR3 comprises 12 residues. Looked up from germline, CDR1 is MDHEN and CDR2 is SYDVKM. V lost 2 bases and J lost 10, with 9 bases in between.

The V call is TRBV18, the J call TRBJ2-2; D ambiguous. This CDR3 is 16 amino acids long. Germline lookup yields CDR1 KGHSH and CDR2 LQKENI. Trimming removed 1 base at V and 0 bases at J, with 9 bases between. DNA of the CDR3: TGTGCCAGCTCACCACGCAGACAACCGAACACCGGGGAGCTGTTTTTT. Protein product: CASSPRRQPNTGELFF.